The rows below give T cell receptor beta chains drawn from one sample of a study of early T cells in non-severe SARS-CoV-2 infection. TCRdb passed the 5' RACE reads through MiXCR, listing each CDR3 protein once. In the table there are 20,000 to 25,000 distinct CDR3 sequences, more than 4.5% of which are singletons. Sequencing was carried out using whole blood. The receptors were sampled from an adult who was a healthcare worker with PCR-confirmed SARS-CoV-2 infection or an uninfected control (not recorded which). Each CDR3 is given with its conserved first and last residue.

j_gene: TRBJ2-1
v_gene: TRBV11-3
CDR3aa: CASSLDPYSYNEQFF

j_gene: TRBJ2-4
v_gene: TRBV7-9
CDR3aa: CASSPDRDIQYF

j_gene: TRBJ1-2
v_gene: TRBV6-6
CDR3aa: CASTTGVGGYTF

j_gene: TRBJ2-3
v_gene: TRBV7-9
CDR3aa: CASREQGADTQYF

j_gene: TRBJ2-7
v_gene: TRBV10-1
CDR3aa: CASSELGYEQYF

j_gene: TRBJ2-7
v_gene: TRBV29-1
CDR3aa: CSEEGEAYEQYF

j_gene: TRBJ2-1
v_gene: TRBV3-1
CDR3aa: CASRLGGARNEQFF

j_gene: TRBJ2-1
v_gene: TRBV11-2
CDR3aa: CASSRPRTTYNEQFF

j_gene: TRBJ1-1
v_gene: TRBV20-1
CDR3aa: CSARSGYGNTEAFF

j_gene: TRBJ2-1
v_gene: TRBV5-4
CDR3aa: CASSLKSLAGGYNEQFF

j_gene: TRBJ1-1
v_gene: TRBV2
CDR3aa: CASGVDRNTEAFF

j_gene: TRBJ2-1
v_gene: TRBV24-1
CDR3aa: CATSDRTSGNEQFF

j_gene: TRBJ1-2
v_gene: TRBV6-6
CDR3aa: CASSPTGTGYTF

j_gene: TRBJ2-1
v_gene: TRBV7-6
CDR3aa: CASSLRTSGGDYNEQFF

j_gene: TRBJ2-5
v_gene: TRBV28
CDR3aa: CASSILTTGPRETQYF

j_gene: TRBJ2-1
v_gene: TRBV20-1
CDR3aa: CSAKRDEQFF